This T cell receptor (beta chain) was profiled in a study of blood T cell repertoires in COVID-19. This clone showed up just a few times. The protocol was immunoSEQ multiplex PCR, while the TCRdb copy is restricted to in-frame clones and leaves out a portion. The data show more than 60,000 clones, roughly 91% seen once. V lost 5 bases, J lost 2 bases, and 2 bases stayed unmatched. CDR1 is MRHNA and CDR2 is SNTAGT in the germline V gene. CDR3 length equals 15 residues. This clonotype originated in a woman in her thirties or forties who had recovered from COVID-19. Sequenced material: PBMCs or T cells enriched from blood (not recorded which). The V and J genes are TRBV6-4 and TRBJ2-3, with 12 bases aligning to TRBD1. The CDR3 DNA reads as TGTGCCAGCAGTCAGGGACAGGGGGCCACAGATACGCAGTATTTT. Translating it yields CASSQGQGATDTQYF.